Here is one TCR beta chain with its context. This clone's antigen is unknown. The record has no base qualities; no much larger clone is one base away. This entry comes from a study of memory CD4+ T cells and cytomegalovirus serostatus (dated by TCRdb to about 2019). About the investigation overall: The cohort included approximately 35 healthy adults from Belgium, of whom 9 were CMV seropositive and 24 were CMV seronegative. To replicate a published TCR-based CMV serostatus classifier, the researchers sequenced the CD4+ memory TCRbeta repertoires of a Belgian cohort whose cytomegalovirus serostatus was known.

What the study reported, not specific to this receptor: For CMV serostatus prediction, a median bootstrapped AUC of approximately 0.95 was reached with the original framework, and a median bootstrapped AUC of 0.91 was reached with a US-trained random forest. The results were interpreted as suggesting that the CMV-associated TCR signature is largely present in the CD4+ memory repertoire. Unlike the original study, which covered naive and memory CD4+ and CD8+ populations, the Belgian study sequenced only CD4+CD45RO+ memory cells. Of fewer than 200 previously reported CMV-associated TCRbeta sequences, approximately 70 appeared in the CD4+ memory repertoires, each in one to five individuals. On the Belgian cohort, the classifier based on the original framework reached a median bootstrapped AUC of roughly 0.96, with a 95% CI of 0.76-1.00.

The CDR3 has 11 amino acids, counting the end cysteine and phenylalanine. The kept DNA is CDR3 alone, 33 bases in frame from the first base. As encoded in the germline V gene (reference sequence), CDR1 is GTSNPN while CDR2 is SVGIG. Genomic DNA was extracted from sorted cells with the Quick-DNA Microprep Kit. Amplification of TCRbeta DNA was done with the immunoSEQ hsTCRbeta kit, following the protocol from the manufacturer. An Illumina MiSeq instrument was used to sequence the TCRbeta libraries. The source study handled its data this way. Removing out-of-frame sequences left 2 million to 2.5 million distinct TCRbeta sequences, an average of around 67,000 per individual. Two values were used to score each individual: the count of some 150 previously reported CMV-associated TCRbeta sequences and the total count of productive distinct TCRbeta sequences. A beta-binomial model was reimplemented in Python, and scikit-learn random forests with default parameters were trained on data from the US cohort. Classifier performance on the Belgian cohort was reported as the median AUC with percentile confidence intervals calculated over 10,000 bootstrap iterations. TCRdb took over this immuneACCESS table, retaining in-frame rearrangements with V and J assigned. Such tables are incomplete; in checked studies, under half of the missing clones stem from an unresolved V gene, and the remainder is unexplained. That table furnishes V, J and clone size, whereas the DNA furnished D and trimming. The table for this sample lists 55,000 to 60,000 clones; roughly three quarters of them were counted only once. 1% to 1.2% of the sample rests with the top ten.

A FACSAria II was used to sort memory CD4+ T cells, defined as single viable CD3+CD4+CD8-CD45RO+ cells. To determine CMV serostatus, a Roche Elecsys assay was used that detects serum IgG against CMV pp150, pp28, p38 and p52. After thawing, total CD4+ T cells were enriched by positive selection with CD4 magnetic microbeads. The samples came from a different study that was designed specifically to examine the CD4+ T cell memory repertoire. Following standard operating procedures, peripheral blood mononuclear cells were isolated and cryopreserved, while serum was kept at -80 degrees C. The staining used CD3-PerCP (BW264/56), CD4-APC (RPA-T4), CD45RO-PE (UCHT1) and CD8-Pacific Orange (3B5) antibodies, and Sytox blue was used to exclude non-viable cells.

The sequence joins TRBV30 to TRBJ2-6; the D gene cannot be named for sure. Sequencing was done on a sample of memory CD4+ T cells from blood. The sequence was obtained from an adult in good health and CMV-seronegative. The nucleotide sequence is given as TGTGCTCGCCGTGGGGCCAACGTCCTGACTTTC. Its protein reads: CARRGANVLTF.